Listed below are T cell receptor beta chains from one sample, sequenced in a study of blood T cell repertoires in COVID-19. Clones were read by immunoSEQ multiplex PCR, and TCRdb kept only the in-frame ones, dropping some. The sample carries hundreds of thousands of clones, roughly 90% recorded once. Sequencing input: peripheral blood. These TCRs come from a woman in her sixties with COVID-19, enrolled during active disease. Both conserved end residues are part of each CDR3.

CASTAGASTDTQYF | TRBJ2-3 | TRBV18
CASSVVQGSYNEQFF | TRBJ2-1 | TRBV9
CASSFSRYTEAFF | TRBJ1-1 | TRBV12-3/TRBV12-4
CTSSQDDRGGRYTQYF | TRBJ2-3 | TRBV1
CASGAGGPVEYNEQFF | TRBJ2-1 | TRBV5-1
CASSPGGGQANYGYTF | TRBJ1-2 | TRBV18
CASSQITGNNSPLHF | TRBJ1-6 | TRBV6-5
CAWRRMEGGYTF | TRBJ1-2 | TRBV30
CASSIQGEPLHF | TRBJ1-6 | TRBV7-3
CASSTLRGKRNTEAFF | TRBJ1-1 | TRBV19
CASSRGSQSSGNTIYF | TRBJ1-3 | TRBV4-2
CASSFLGATGELFF | TRBJ2-2 | TRBV5-5
CASSLADNAWAGGYTF | TRBJ1-2 | TRBV5-1
CAISANPDSYYGYTF | TRBJ1-2 | TRBV10-3
CASSPDFVPEAFF | TRBJ1-1 | TRBV2
CASSGTGPFGANVLTF | TRBJ2-6 | TRBV9
CASSPPLAGTEQYF | TRBJ2-7 | TRBV3-1/TRBV3-2
CTSSQATGGYQPQHF | TRBJ1-5 | TRBV1
CASTSGRDADTQYF | TRBJ2-3 | TRBV19
CASSRQGRSYEQYF | TRBJ2-7 | TRBV27
CASSPAPTGNYGYTF | TRBJ1-2 | TRBV4-2
CASSLTMDSNEQFF | TRBJ2-1 | TRBV7-2
CSAGPEAGYEQYF | TRBJ2-7 | TRBV29-1
CASSDPGVHTGELFF | TRBJ2-2 | TRBV2
CAWSITGTGGFEYF | TRBJ2-7 | TRBV30
CASSPAPQRTTDTQYF | TRBJ2-3 | TRBV5-6
CASTQGYDTEAFF | TRBJ1-1 | TRBV27
CASSYTGTGDYEQYF | TRBJ2-7 | TRBV6-5
CASSQLSRLAGGQDTQYF | TRBJ2-3 | TRBV3-1/TRBV3-2
CASSPGTSEIYYEQYF | TRBJ2-7 | TRBV5-8